The next 4 T cell receptor beta chains were all read from a single sample in a study of blood T cell repertoires in COVID-19. The repertoire was sequenced with immunoSEQ multiplex PCR; TCRdb's copy has only in-frame clones and lacks some. Among just under 40,000 clones listed, 60% to 85% were seen once. Sequenced material: peripheral blood. These receptor sequences come from a man between 65 and 80 years old with acute or convalescent COVID-19.

The chain joins TRBV7-2 to TRBJ2-5, with 7 bases matching TRBD1. Looked up from germline, CDR1 is SGHTA and CDR2 is FQGNSA. The CDR3 sequence is 14 residues long. Losses at the gene ends were 3 bases for V and 8 bases for J; bases not matched to a gene: 9. The CDR3 reads CASSFNRGTETQYF. The CDR3, as DNA: TGTGCCAGCAGCTTTAACAGGGGTACGGAAACCCAGTACTTC.

The V gene is TRBV18, the J gene TRBJ1-5; the D gene is possibly TRBD1 (6 bases). V gave up 0 bases and J gave up 6 bases, with 15 bases separating them. Germline V gene data show CDR1 as KGHSH and CDR2 as LQKENI. The CDR3 covers 16 residues. The CDR3 here is CASSPPFSGVGQPQHF. The DNA of the CDR3 is TGTGCCAGCTCACCACCTTTCTCAGGGGTAGGTCAGCCCCAGCATTTT.

Of note for this clone: A read error may produce the germline difference seen at one junction end. The chain combines TRBV20-1 with TRBJ1-5; the D is unclear. Per germline, CDR1 DFQATT and CDR2 SNEGSKA (reference sequence). This CDR3 region has 10 residues. CDR3 amino acids: CSAGETEQHF. In DNA form, the CDR3 reads TGCAGTGCTGGAGAGACGGAGCAGCATTTT.

The J gene is TRBJ2-1, the V gene TRBV5-1, with 7 bases fitting TRBD1. The CDR3 is made up of 16 amino acids. Looked up from germline, CDR1 is SGHRS and CDR2 is YFSETQ. The trim removed 0 bases at V and 4 bases at J, leaving 7 bases unmatched. As DNA, the CDR3 is TGCGCCAGCAGCTTGGGGTCGGGGACAGTTTACAATGAGCAGTTCTTC. It encodes CASSLGSGTVYNEQFF.